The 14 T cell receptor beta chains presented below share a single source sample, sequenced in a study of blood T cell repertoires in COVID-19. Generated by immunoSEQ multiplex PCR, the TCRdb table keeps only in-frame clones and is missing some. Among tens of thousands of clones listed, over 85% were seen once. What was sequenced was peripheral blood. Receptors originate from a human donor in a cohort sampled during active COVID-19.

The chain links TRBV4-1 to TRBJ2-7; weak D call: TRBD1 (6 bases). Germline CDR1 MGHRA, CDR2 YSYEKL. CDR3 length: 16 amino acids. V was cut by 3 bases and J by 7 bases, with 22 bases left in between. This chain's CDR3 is CASSHLPGTPVAEQYF. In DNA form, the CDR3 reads TGCGCCAGCAGCCATCTCCCCGGGACACCCGTTGCAGAGCAGTACTTC.

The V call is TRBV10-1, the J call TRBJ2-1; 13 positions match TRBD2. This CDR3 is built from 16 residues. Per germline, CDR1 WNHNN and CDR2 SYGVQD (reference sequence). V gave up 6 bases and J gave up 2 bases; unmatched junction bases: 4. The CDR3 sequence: CASSRGLAGPYNEQFF. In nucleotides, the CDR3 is TGCGCCAGCAGCCGGGGACTAGCGGGACCCTACAATGAGCAGTTCTTC.

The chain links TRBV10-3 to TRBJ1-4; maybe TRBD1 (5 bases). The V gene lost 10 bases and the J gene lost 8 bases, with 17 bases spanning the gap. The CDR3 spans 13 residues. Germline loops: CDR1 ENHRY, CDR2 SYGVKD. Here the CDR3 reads CATGRGSQEKLFF. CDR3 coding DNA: TGTGCCACCGGTCGGGGGTCTCAAGAAAAACTGTTTTTT.

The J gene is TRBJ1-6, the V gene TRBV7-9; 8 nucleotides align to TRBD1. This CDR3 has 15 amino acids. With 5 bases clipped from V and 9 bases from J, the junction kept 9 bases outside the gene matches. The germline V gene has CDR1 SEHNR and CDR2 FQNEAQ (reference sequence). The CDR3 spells CASSPAGQDGSPLHF. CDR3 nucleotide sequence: TGTGCCAGCAGCCCGGCGGGACAGGACGGTTCACCCCTCCACTTT.

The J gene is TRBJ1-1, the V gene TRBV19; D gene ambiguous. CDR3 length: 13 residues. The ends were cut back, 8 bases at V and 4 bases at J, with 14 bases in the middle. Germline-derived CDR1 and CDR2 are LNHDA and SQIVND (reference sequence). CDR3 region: CASSTQAGTEAFF. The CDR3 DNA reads TGTGCCAGTTCCACCCAAGCGGGCACTGAAGCTTTCTTT.

The CDR3 loop is CASSLGRGSNQPQHF. CDR3 sequence (DNA): TGTGCCAGCAGCCTTGGACGGGGAAGCAATCAGCCCCAGCATTTT. J is TRBJ1-5 and V is TRBV7-2; D is unresolved. The CDR3 has 15 residues. The germline V and J ends were trimmed by 5 bases and 1 base, with 12 bases remaining between them. The germline V gene encodes CDR1 SGHTA and CDR2 FQGNSA.

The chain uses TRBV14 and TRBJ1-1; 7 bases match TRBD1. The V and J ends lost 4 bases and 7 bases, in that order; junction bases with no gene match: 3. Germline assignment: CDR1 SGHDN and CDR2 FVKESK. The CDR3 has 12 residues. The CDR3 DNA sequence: TGTGCCAGCAGCCGAGGGGGCGTTGAAGCTTTCTTT. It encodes CASSRGGVEAFF.

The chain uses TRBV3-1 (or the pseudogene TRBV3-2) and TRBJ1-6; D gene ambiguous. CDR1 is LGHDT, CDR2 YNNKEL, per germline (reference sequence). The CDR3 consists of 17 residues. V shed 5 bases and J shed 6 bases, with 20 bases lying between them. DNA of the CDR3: TGTGCCAGCAGCACGGGCGGGAAACCTAACTCTAATTCACCCCTCCACTTT. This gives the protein CASSTGGKPNSNSPLHF.

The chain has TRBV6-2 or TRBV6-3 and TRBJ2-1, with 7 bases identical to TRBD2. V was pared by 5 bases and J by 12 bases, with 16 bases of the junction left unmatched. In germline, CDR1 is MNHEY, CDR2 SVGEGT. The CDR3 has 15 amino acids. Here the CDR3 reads CASSPTGGGLSGQFF. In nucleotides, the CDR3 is TGTGCCAGCAGTCCCACTGGGGGGGGTCTTTCAGGGCAGTTCTTC.

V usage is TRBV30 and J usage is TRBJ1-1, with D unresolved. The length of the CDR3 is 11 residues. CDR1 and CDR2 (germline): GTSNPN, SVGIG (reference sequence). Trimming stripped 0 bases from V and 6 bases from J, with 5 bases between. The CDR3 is CAWSVYAEAFF. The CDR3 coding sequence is TGTGCCTGGAGTGTTTATGCTGAAGCTTTCTTT.

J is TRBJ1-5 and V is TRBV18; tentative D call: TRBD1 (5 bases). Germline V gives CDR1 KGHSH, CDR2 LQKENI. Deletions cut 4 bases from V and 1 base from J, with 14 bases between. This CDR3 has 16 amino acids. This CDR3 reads CASSQNGGVSNQPQHF. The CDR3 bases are TGTGCCAGCTCACAAAACGGGGGGGTGAGCAATCAGCCCCAGCATTTT.

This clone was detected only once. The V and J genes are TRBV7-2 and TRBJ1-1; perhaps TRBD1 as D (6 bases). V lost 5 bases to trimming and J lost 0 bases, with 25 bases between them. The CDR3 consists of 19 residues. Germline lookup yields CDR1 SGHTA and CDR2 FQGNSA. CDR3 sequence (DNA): TGTGCCAGCAGCCCTATTATCGGGGGGGCCGGGTCCATGAACACTGAAGCTTTCTTT. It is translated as CASSPIIGGAGSMNTEAFF.

CDR3 in amino acids: CASTTGFQPQHF. CDR3 DNA: TGTGCCAGTACCACAGGGTTTCAGCCCCAGCATTTT. The gene calls are TRBV19 and TRBJ1-5; TRBD1 might be the D (6 bases). Germline V lookup: CDR1 LNHDA, CDR2 SQIVND (reference sequence). The CDR3 extends over 12 amino acids. V gave up 7 bases and J gave up 6 bases, with 10 bases separating them. The complete variable domain, with remaining parts taken from reference TRBV19 and TRBJ1-5, reads DGGITQSPKYLFRKEGQNVTLSCEQNLNHDAMYWYRQDPGQGLRLIYYSQIVNDFQKGDIAEGYSVSREKKESFPLTVTSAQKNPTAFYLCASTTGFQPQHFGDGTRLSIL.

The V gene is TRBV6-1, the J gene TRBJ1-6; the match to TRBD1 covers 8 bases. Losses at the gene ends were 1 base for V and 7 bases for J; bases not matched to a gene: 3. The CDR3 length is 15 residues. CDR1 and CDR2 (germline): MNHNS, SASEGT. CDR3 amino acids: CASSEGHRGNSPLHF. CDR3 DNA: TGTGCCAGCAGTGAAGGGCACAGGGGGAATTCACCCCTCCACTTT.